This TCR beta chain was profiled in a study of T cell responses to AZD1222 COVID-19 vaccine. This clone was observed a single time. Its antigen is as yet unknown. Sequencing used immunoSEQ multiplex PCR; TCRdb keeps in-frame clones, though not all of them. The sample carries some 95,000 clones, 88% recorded once. CDR3 size: 13 residues. Germline CDR1 and CDR2: MNHNY and SVGAGI (reference sequence). The germline V and J ends were trimmed by 7 bases and 0 bases, with 10 bases remaining between them. Study-level points and caveats: Seropositive at baseline were only a handful of AZD1222 recipients. Repertoires were obtained only post-peak T cell response.

The material was peripheral blood, obtained 28 days after the second AZD1222 dose. This sequence was found in an adult who received the AZD1222 COVID-19 vaccine. The chain recombines TRBV6-6 with TRBJ2-7, with D perhaps TRBD2 (6 bases). The CDR3 DNA follows: TGTGCCAGCACGGGGGAGAGCTCCTACGAGCAGTACTTC. It specifies CASTGESSYEQYF.